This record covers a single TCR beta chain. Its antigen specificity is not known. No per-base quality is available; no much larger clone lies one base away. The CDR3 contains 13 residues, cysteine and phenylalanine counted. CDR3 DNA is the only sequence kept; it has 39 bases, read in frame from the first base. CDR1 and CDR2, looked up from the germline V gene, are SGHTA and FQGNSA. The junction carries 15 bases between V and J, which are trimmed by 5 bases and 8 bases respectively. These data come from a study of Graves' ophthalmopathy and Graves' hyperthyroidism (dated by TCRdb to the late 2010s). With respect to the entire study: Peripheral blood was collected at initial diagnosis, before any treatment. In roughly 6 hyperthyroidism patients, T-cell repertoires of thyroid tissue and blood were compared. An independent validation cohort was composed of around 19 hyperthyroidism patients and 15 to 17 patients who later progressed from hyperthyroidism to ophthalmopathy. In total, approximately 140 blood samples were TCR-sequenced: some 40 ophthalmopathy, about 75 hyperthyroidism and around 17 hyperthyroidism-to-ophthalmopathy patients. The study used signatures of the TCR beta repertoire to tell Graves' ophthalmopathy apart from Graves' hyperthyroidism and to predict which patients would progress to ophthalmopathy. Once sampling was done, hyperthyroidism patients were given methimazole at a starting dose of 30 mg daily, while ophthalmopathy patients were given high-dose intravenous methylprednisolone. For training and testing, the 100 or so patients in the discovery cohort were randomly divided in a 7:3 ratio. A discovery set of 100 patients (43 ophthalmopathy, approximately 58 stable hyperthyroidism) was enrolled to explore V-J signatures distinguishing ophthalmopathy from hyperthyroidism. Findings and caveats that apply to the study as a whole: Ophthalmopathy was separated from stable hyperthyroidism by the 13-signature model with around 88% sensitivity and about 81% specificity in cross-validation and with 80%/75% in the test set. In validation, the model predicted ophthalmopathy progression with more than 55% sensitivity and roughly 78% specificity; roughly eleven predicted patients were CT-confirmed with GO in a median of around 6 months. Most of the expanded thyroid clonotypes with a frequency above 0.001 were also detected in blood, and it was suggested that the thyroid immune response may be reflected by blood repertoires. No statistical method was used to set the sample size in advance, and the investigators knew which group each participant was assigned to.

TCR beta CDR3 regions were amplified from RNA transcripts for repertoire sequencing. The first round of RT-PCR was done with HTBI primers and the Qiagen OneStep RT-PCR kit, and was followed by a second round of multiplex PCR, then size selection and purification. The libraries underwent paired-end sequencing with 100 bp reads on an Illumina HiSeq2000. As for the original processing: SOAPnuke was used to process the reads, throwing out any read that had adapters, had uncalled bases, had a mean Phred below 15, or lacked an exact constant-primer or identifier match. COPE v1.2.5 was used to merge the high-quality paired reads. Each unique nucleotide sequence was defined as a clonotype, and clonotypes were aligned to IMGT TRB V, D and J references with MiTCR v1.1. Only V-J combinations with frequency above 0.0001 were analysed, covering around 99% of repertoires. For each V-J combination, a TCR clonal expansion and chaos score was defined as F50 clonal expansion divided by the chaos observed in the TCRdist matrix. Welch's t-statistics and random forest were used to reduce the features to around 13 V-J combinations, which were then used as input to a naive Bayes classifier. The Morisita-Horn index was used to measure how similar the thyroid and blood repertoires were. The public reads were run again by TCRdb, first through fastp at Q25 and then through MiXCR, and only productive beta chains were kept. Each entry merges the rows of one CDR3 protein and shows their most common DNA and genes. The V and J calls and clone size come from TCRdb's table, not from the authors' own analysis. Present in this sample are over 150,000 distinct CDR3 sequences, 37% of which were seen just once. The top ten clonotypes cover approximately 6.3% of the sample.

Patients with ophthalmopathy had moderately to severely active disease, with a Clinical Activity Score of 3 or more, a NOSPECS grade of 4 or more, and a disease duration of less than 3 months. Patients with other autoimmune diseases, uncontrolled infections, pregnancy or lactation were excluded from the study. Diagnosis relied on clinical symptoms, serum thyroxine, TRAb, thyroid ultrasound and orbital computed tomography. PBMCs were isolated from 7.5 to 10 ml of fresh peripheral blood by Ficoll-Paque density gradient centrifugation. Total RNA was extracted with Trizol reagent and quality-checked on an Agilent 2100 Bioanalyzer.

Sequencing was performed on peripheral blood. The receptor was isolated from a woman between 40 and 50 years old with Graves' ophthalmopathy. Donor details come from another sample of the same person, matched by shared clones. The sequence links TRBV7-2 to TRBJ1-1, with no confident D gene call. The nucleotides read TGTGCCAGCAGCCCCTCAGCGTTCTTGGAAGCTTTCTTT. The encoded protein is CASSPSAFLEAFF.